Presented here are 10 T cell receptor beta chains from one specimen sequenced in a study of early T cells in non-severe SARS-CoV-2 infection. TCRdb reprocessed the 5' RACE reads via MiXCR and lists one record per CDR3 protein. The profile shows 90,000 to 100,000 distinct CDR3 sequences, roughly 13% of them singletons. Sequenced: whole blood. The receptors were sampled from an adult who was a healthcare worker with PCR-confirmed SARS-CoV-2 infection or an uninfected control (not recorded which).

V usage is TRBV7-9 and J usage is TRBJ1-1; 9 bases line up with TRBD1. Trimming removed 3 bases from V and 6 bases from J; junction bases left unmatched: 8. This CDR3 comprises 15 residues. Germline CDR1 and CDR2: SEHNR and FQNEAQ (reference sequence). The CDR3 region has the DNA TGTGCCAGCAGCTTGGGAGCACAGGGGGCGGCTGAAGCTTTCTTT. Its protein is CASSLGAQGAAEAFF. Filled out from reference TRBV7-9 and TRBJ1-1, the complete variable domain reads DTGVSQNPRHKITKRGQNVTFRCDPISEHNRLYWYRQTLGQGPEFLTYFQNEAQLEKSRLLSDRFSAERPKGSFSTLEIQRTEQGDSAMYLCASSLGAQGAAEAFFGQGTRLTVV.

This clonotype was detected many times. The chain combines TRBV6-2 or TRBV6-3 with TRBJ1-5; D is possibly TRBD1 (5 bases). The CDR3 covers 15 residues. Trimming pared 4 bases from V and 3 bases from J, leaving 13 bases between. Germline-derived CDR1 and CDR2 are MNHEY and SVGEGT. CDR3 DNA sequence: TGTGCCAGCAGTTCCCAGGGACGGACCAATCAGCCCCAGCATTTT. Its protein is CASSSQGRTNQPQHF.

This clonotype was detected many times. The rearrangement uses TRBV29-1 and TRBJ2-7; TRBD1 matches 7 bases. Germline V lookup: CDR1 SQVTM, CDR2 ANQGSEA. Germline trimming cut 6 bases from V and 1 base from J; bases unmatched to any gene: 6. The CDR3 runs 13 residues. CDR3: CSVTPGQSYEQYF. In nucleotides, the CDR3 is TGCAGCGTAACACCGGGACAGTCCTACGAGCAGTACTTC.

This clonotype was seen repeatedly, ten times or more. J is TRBJ2-4 and V is TRBV2; unclear D gene. Per the germline V gene, CDR1 is SNHLY and CDR2 is FYNNEI. CDR3 length: 14 residues. Deletions cut 6 bases from V and 1 base from J, with 10 bases between. CDR3 region: CASSSLRAKNIQYF. The CDR3 bases are TGTGCCAGCAGCTCCCTCAGGGCCAAAAACATTCAGTACTTC. Complete variable domain (other parts from reference TRBV2 and TRBJ2-4): EPEVTQTPSHQVTQMGQEVILRCVPISNHLYFYWYRQILGQKVEFLVSFYNNEISEKSEIFDDQFSVERPDGSNFTLKIRSTKLEDSAMYFCASSSLRAKNIQYFGAGTRLSVL.

This clonotype was observed a handful of times. The V gene is TRBV11-2, the J gene TRBJ2-2; D is tentatively TRBD1 or TRBD2 (5 bases each). The V end lost 5 bases, the J end lost 3 bases, and 16 bases lay between the germline ends. Germline V gives CDR1 SGHAT, CDR2 FQNNGV. The CDR3 loop spans 16 amino acids. The CDR3 DNA sequence: TGTGCCAGCAGCCCCTGGGGGACGGACTACACCGGGGAGCTGTTTTTT. Translation: CASSPWGTDYTGELFF.

This clonotype was recorded a few times. J is TRBJ1-1 and V is TRBV20-1; D gene unclear. The CDR3 has 12 amino acids. Germline CDR1 DFQATT, CDR2 SNEGSKA (reference sequence). Trimming stripped 5 bases from V and 3 bases from J, with 10 bases between. CDR3 sequence (DNA): TGCAGTGCTCCTCACAGCTACACTGAAGCTTTCTTT. Encoded protein: CSAPHSYTEAFF.

This clonotype showed up just a few times. The V gene is TRBV18, the J gene TRBJ2-3; D call uncertain. The CDR3 is made up of 13 amino acids. V lost 0 bases and J lost 5, with 6 bases in between. Germline CDR1 and CDR2: KGHSH and LQKENI. CDR3 amino acids: CASSPPGEDTQYF. In DNA form, the CDR3 reads TGTGCCAGCTCACCACCTGGGGAAGATACGCAGTATTTT. Combining the CDR3 with reference TRBV18 and TRBJ2-3 gives the whole variable domain NAGVMQNPRHLVRRRGQEARLRCSPMKGHSHVYWYRQLPEEGLKFMVYLQKENIIDESGMPKERFSAEFPKEGPSILRIQQVVRGDSAAYFCASSPPGEDTQYFGPGTRLTVL.

In its sample, this clonotype was seen many times. The V gene is TRBV10-1, the J gene TRBJ1-1; TRBD1 matches at 7 bases. Trimming removed 7 bases from V and 2 bases from J; junction bases left unmatched: 4. CDR1 and CDR2 from the germline V gene are WNHNN and SYGVQD (reference sequence). The CDR3 covers 13 residues. CDR3: CASMGQLNTEAFF. CDR3 DNA sequence: TGCGCCAGCATGGGACAGCTCAACACTGAAGCTTTCTTT.

The V call is TRBV6-1, the J call TRBJ2-3; no definite D call. Germline values: CDR1 MNHNS, CDR2 SASEGT. Trimming stripped 5 bases from V and 0 bases from J, with 9 bases between. This CDR3 comprises 14 residues. CDR3 in amino acids: CASSLTLSTDTQYF. For the CDR3, the DNA is TGTGCCAGCAGTCTTACCCTTAGCACAGATACGCAGTATTTT.

This chain joins TRBV6-4 and TRBJ2-7, with 7 bases identical to TRBD1. Trimming took 11 bases from V and 3 from J; bases not matched to a gene: 13. Germline V gives CDR1 MRHNA, CDR2 SNTAGT. The CDR3 contains 14 residues. The CDR3 is CAANQGGFFYEQYF. Here the CDR3 DNA reads TGTGCCGCGAACCAAGGGGGCTTCTTCTACGAGCAGTACTTC.